Below, 32 T cell receptor beta chains from the same sample are listed, as sequenced in a study of CD8 T cells in ankylosing spondylitis. For these receptors, no antigen is known. Via MiXCR, TCRdb re-called the 5' RACE reads, giving one row per CDR3 protein. The sample contains around 490,000 distinct CDR3 sequences, about 5.2% of which appear only once. Study-wide results and caveats: A TCR beta motif of eight highly homologous variants appeared characteristic of ankylosing spondylitis blood.

Sequencing was performed on blood, either unsorted or a sorted T cell fraction (not recorded which). Source of these receptors: a male donor with ankylosing spondylitis.

This clonotype has a count of ten or more. The CDR3 here is CASSQGGRAYNEQFF. CDR3 in DNA: TGTGCCAGCAGCCAAGGAGGGCGAGCCTACAATGAGCAGTTCTTC. J is TRBJ2-1 and V is TRBV4-2, with TRBD2 as a possible D gene (5 bases). This CDR3 region has 15 residues. Trimming removed 1 base from V and 2 bases from J, with 9 bases in between. Per the germline V gene, CDR1 is LGHNA and CDR2 is YNFKEQ.

This clonotype was seen more than once but under ten times. The chain couples TRBV28 to TRBJ2-1, with 7 bases fitting TRBD2. V was clipped by 2 bases and J by 7 bases; unmatched bases: 5. This CDR3 comprises 14 residues. Germline V lookup: CDR1 MDHEN, CDR2 SYDVKM. The CDR3 DNA sequence: TGTGCCAGCAGTTTAAACGGGGGGTGGAATGAGCAGTTCTTC. Its translation: CASSLNGGWNEQFF.

This clonotype was seen at least ten times. The gene calls are TRBV29-1 and TRBJ2-5; perhaps TRBD2 as D (5 bases). This CDR3 contains 15 residues. The germline CDR1 and CDR2 sequences are SQVTM and ANQGSEA. Trimming took 0 bases from V and 7 from J, leaving 18 bases between them. The CDR3 spells CSVEDQSRGPGTQYF. CDR3 DNA sequence: TGCAGCGTTGAAGATCAGTCTAGAGGGCCTGGGACCCAGTACTTC.

This clonotype was found many times. The V call is TRBV20-1, the J call TRBJ2-1; 10 nucleotides match TRBD2. The CDR3 is made up of 16 amino acids. Germline-derived CDR1 and CDR2 are DFQATT and SNEGSKA (reference sequence). The junction had 10 bases not matched to a gene; V was cut back by 4 bases and J by 4 bases. This CDR3 reads CSATLRGTSAYNEQFF. DNA for the CDR3: TGCAGTGCTACGCTGAGAGGGACTAGCGCTTACAATGAGCAGTTCTTC.

This clonotype was seen repeatedly, ten times or more. This chain uses TRBV11-1 with TRBJ1-2; D ambiguous. The length of the CDR3 is 13 residues. The V gene lost 5 bases and the J gene lost 4 bases, with 11 bases spanning the gap. Germline V lookup: CDR1 SGHAT, CDR2 FQDESV (reference sequence). CDR3 DNA sequence: TGTGCCAGCAGCCCCATCTTTTCCTATGGCTACACCTTC. Translation: CASSPIFSYGYTF.

This clonotype occurred many times. The chain links TRBV20-1 to TRBJ2-7; 8 bases fit TRBD1. The CDR3 extends over 15 amino acids. Germline-derived CDR1 and CDR2 are DFQATT and SNEGSKA (reference sequence). Trimming removed 2 bases from V and 1 base from J; junction bases left unmatched: 7. The CDR3 region is CSARPLGTGSYEQYF. The CDR3 bases are TGCAGTGCTAGACCCCTGGGGACAGGTTCCTACGAGCAGTACTTC.

The genes are TRBV3-1 and TRBJ2-4; 7 bases fit TRBD1. Germline loops: CDR1 LGHDT, CDR2 YNNKEL (reference sequence). The CDR3 length is 13 residues. V was clipped by 6 bases and J by 2 bases; unmatched bases: 1. The CDR3: CASRQGTKNIQYF. The CDR3 DNA follows: TGTGCCAGCAGACAGGGGACCAAAAACATTCAGTACTTC.

This clonotype has ten or more counts. The chain joins TRBV29-1 to TRBJ1-1, with a tentative D call TRBD1 (5 bases). V was cut by 6 bases and J by 7 bases, with 9 bases left in between. Germline-derived CDR1 and CDR2 are SQVTM and ANQGSEA. This CDR3 contains 10 residues. CDR3 amino acids: CSVRQFEAFF. DNA of the CDR3: TGCAGCGTCCGACAGTTTGAAGCTTTCTTT.

The table lists this clonotype with many counts. CDR3 in DNA: TGTGCCATCCACCGGACAGGGTCCACAGATACGCAGTATTTT. It translates to CAIHRTGSTDTQYF. This sequence joins TRBV10-3 and TRBJ2-3; 8 bases match TRBD1. CDR1 ENHRY and CDR2 SYGVKD come from the germline V gene. The CDR3 consists of 14 residues. V shed 8 bases, J shed 2 bases, and the junction held 6 bases outside the gene matches.

This clonotype appeared many times. The chain employs TRBV12-3 or TRBV12-4 and TRBJ2-2; 7 bases are a match to TRBD2. Unmatched junction bases numbered 11, after V lost 6 bases and J lost 4 bases. The CDR3 runs 16 residues. The CDR3 loop reads CASSPLAVGPTGELFF. DNA for the CDR3: TGTGCCAGCAGCCCCCTAGCGGTCGGCCCCACCGGGGAGCTGTTTTTT.

Many counts were recorded for this clonotype. The chain couples TRBV10-3 to TRBJ2-7; weak D call: TRBD2 (5 bases). Germline V gene data show CDR1 as ENHRY and CDR2 as SYGVKD. The V and J ends lost 2 bases and 3 bases respectively, with 14 bases between them. The CDR3 spans 15 residues. The CDR3 DNA follows: TGTGCCATCAGTGAGGCGGGCGGATTTATCTACGAGCAGTACTTC. Translation: CAISEAGGFIYEQYF.

This clonotype was seen many times. The rearrangement links TRBV9 to TRBJ2-7; 10 nucleotides line up with TRBD2. CDR1 SGDLS and CDR2 YYNGEE come from the germline V gene. This CDR3 is built from 15 residues. Trimming at V came to 3 bases and at J to 0 bases, leaving 3 bases not matched to a gene. The CDR3 loop reads CASSESGGASYEQYF. Written as DNA, the CDR3 is TGTGCCAGCAGCGAAAGCGGGGGGGCCTCCTACGAGCAGTACTTC.

This clonotype was recorded many times. The CDR3 here is CASSHTGLQPQHF. The CDR3 DNA reads TGTGCCAGCAGTCATACAGGTTTACAGCCCCAGCATTTT. The chain combines TRBV28 with TRBJ1-5, with D perhaps TRBD1 (5 bases). Per germline, CDR1 MDHEN and CDR2 SYDVKM. V was cut by 5 bases and J by 7 bases, with 12 bases left in between. The CDR3 has 13 amino acids.

The V gene is TRBV20-1, the J gene TRBJ2-5; D possibly corresponds to TRBD2 (5 bases). Trimming removed 0 bases at V and 5 bases at J, with 16 bases between. Per germline, CDR1 DFQATT and CDR2 SNEGSKA (reference sequence). The CDR3 contains 15 residues. CDR3 bases: TGCAGTGCTAGAGATGCCCAGCGGCAGATGGAGACCCAGTACTTC. Amino acid sequence: CSARDAQRQMETQYF.

This clonotype was observed at least ten times. The gene calls are TRBV9 and TRBJ2-7, with 8 bases aligning to TRBD2. Unmatched junction bases numbered 9, after V lost 0 bases and J lost 4 bases. From germline, CDR1 is SGDLS and CDR2 YYNGEE. The length of the CDR3 is 16 residues. The CDR3 region has the DNA TGTGCCAGCAGCGTAGTTCTAGCGGGTGCCGGGTACGAGCAGTACTTC. Its protein product is CASSVVLAGAGYEQYF.

This clonotype came up a few times. The rearrangement joins TRBV11-2 to TRBJ2-1; 11 positions agree with TRBD2. The CDR3 covers 18 residues. Germline V CDR1 and CDR2: SGHAT, FQNNGV. V gave up 1 base and J gave up 4 bases; unmatched junction bases: 9. The CDR3 loop is CASSLVGSGGVIYNEQFF. CDR3 coding DNA: TGTGCCAGCAGCTTAGTTGGTAGCGGGGGGGTAATTTACAATGAGCAGTTCTTC.

In its sample, this clonotype was seen a few times. V is TRBV18 and J is TRBJ2-2; tentatively, D is TRBD1 (7 bases). Trimming removed 0 bases at V and 5 bases at J, with 13 bases between. Germline CDR1 reads KGHSH; CDR2 reads LQKENI. CDR3 length: 16 residues. CDR3 nucleotide sequence: TGTGCCAGCTCACCACCATACAGGGGAGGAACCGGGGAGCTGTTTTTT. It is translated as CASSPPYRGGTGELFF.

This clonotype was recorded many times. The gene calls are TRBV5-1 and TRBJ2-5; the D is unclear. The V and J ends lost 0 bases and 1 base respectively, with 7 bases between them. This CDR3 spans 14 amino acids. CDR1 is SGHRS and CDR2 is YFSETQ in the germline V gene. The CDR3 protein is CASSLAGFQETQYF. The CDR3 nucleotides are TGCGCCAGCAGCTTGGCGGGCTTCCAAGAGACCCAGTACTTC.

This clonotype was counted many times. The gene calls are TRBV7-3 and TRBJ1-6; D may be TRBD1 (5 bases). V lost 3 bases and J lost 6, with 15 bases in between. The CDR3 consists of 16 residues. Germline V gene data show CDR1 as SGHTA and CDR2 as FQGTGA. CDR3 DNA: TGTGCCAGCAGCTTCCTTGAACGGGGGAGTAATTCACCCCTCCACTTT. As protein: CASSFLERGSNSPLHF. The full variable domain, rest sourced from reference TRBV7-3 and TRBJ1-6, is GAGVSQTPSNKVTEKGKYVELRCDPISGHTALYWYRQSLGQGPEFLIYFQGTGAADDSGLPNDRFFAVRPEGSVSTLKIQRTERGDSAVYLCASSFLERGSNSPLHFGNGTRLTVT.

This clonotype has a count of ten or more. The rearrangement links TRBV15 to TRBJ1-2; 10 positions match TRBD1. Losses at the gene ends were 0 bases for V and 2 bases for J; bases not matched to a gene: 6. In germline, CDR1 is LNHNV, CDR2 YYDKDF (reference sequence). The CDR3 loop spans 17 amino acids. CDR3 sequence: CATSRDRTGGSNYGYTF. The CDR3 DNA reads TGTGCCACCAGCAGAGATAGGACAGGGGGTTCAAACTATGGCTACACCTTC.

The chain has TRBV6-1 and TRBJ1-6, with no clear D. Trimming pared 6 bases from V and 0 bases from J, leaving 18 bases between. The CDR3 totals 18 residues. Germline V gives CDR1 MNHNS, CDR2 SASEGT. CDR3 in DNA: TGTGCCAGCAGGCCGCCCGGCGGCGAGAGCTCCTATAATTCACCCCTCCACTTT. It encodes CASRPPGGESSYNSPLHF.

This clonotype was found many times. This chain uses TRBV25-1 with TRBJ2-5, with a weak D call TRBD1 (5 bases). This CDR3 spans 15 amino acids. Trimming stripped 4 bases from V and 5 bases from J, with 17 bases between. Germline-derived CDR1 and CDR2 are MGHDK and SYGVNS. The CDR3 DNA is TGTGCCAGCAGTGTTCGACCAGGCGCAGGGGAGACCCAGTACTTC. This sequence encodes CASSVRPGAGETQYF.

The V call is TRBV20-1, the J call TRBJ2-6, with D possibly being TRBD1 (6 bases). This CDR3 is 19 amino acids long. CDR1 DFQATT and CDR2 SNEGSKA come from the germline V gene (reference sequence). Trimming removed 5 bases from V and 0 bases from J, with 23 bases in between. The chain's CDR3 is CSAFGRGVLNFSGANVLTF. In DNA form, the CDR3 reads TGCAGTGCTTTCGGCAGGGGCGTATTGAACTTCTCTGGGGCCAACGTCCTGACTTTC.

This clonotype has at least ten counts. This chain connects TRBV21-1 to TRBJ1-5; the table's D gene call, TRBD1, was not cross checked with the DNA. TRBV21-1 is noted as a pseudogene. This CDR3 has 16 amino acids. The DNA of the CDR3 is TGTGCCAGCAACCCGCGAGGGACAGGGGAAAATCAGCCCCAGCATTTT. Its protein is CASNPRGTGENQPQHF.

The table lists this clonotype with many counts. CDR3 in amino acids: CSARDIQGARSGTEAFF. CDR3 nucleotide sequence: TGCAGTGCTAGAGATATCCAGGGGGCGAGGAGTGGCACTGAAGCTTTCTTT. The genes are TRBV20-1 and TRBJ1-1, with 8 bases fitting TRBD1. Germline V gene data show CDR1 as DFQATT and CDR2 as SNEGSKA (reference sequence). The CDR3 runs 17 residues. V lost 0 bases, J lost 4 bases, and 13 bases stayed unmatched.

The chain has TRBV6-5 and TRBJ1-6; D may be TRBD1 (5 bases). The germline V and J ends were trimmed by 0 bases and 9 bases, with 6 bases remaining between them. There are 13 residues in the CDR3. Germline CDR1 MNHEY, CDR2 SVGAGI. The CDR3 sequence: CASSYSRGSPLHF. The CDR3 DNA sequence: TGTGCCAGCAGTTACTCGAGGGGTTCACCCCTCCACTTT.

This clonotype came up a few times. The chain combines TRBV4-1 with TRBJ2-4; the D is unclear. The CDR3 runs to 13 residues. V lost 4 bases and J 11 bases, leaving 15 bases between the germline ends. Germline V gene data show CDR1 as MGHRA and CDR2 as YSYEKL. CDR3 protein: CASSLGLSMVQYF. The CDR3 coding sequence is TGCGCCAGCAGCCTGGGTCTCAGCATGGTTCAGTACTTC.

Many counts were recorded for this clonotype. The chain has TRBV20-1 and TRBJ2-7, with 9 bases lining up with TRBD1. This CDR3 spans 16 amino acids. Trimming at V came to 0 bases and at J to 2 bases, leaving 8 bases not matched to a gene. The germline V gene has CDR1 DFQATT and CDR2 SNEGSKA (reference sequence). CDR3 DNA: TGCAGTGCTAGAGATCAACCGGGACAGGGACCCTACGAGCAGTACTTC. Amino acid sequence: CSARDQPGQGPYEQYF.

This clonotype was counted many times. The chain employs TRBV11-3 and TRBJ2-3; TRBD2 is a possible D gene (6 bases). CDR1 and CDR2 (germline): SGHNT, YENEEA. V was trimmed by 1 base and J by 1 base, leaving 9 bases between them. CDR3 length: 15 residues. CDR3 region: CASSLGVAGTDTQYF. CDR3 in DNA: TGTGCCAGCAGCTTAGGGGTAGCGGGCACAGATACGCAGTATTTT.

This clonotype was found many times. This rearrangement joins TRBV7-2 to TRBJ1-1; 8 nucleotides match TRBD1. This CDR3 region has 15 residues. Germline CDR1 reads SGHTA; CDR2 reads FQGNSA. The J segment lost 5 bases and the V segment lost 2 bases, leaving 7 bases of the junction unmatched. The CDR3 spells CASSLYRGVRTEAFF. CDR3 in DNA: TGTGCCAGCAGCTTATACAGGGGGGTTCGGACTGAAGCTTTCTTT.

This clonotype was seen ten or more times. The chain carries TRBV19 and TRBJ1-2, with D unclear. From germline, CDR1 is LNHDA and CDR2 SQIVND (reference sequence). The CDR3 is 15 amino acids. Trimming removed 9 bases from V and 0 bases from J, with 17 bases in between. The CDR3 sequence is CASSMVTLTNYGYTF. CDR3 coding DNA: TGTGCCAGCTCGATGGTTACTCTTACTAACTATGGCTACACCTTC.

Many counts were recorded for this clonotype. The J gene is TRBJ2-1, the V gene TRBV5-1; a weak D match, TRBD2 (5 bases). The V gene lost 4 bases and the J gene lost 0 bases, with 11 bases spanning the gap. Germline V gene lookup returns CDR1 SGHRS and CDR2 YFSETQ. The CDR3 is 15 amino acids. CDR3 sequence (DNA): TGCGCCAGCAGCCCAGCGGTGAGCTCCTACAATGAGCAGTTCTTC. Its translation is CASSPAVSSYNEQFF.